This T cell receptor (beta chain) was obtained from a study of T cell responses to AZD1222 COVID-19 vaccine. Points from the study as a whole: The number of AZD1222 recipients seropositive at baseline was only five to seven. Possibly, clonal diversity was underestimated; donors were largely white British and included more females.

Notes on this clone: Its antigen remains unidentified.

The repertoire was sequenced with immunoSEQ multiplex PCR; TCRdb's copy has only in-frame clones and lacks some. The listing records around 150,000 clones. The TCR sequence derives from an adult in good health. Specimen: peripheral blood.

CDR3 in amino acids: CASSVGLLGVEQYF. The CDR3 DNA follows: TGTGCCAGCAGCGTTGGATTGTTAGGGGTCGAGCAGTACTTC. V gene TRBV9 combines with J gene TRBJ2-7; D may be TRBD1 (5 bases). This CDR3 is built from 14 residues. CDR1 is SGDLS and CDR2 is YYNGEE in the germline V gene. Trimming removed 2 bases at V and 6 bases at J, with 15 bases between.